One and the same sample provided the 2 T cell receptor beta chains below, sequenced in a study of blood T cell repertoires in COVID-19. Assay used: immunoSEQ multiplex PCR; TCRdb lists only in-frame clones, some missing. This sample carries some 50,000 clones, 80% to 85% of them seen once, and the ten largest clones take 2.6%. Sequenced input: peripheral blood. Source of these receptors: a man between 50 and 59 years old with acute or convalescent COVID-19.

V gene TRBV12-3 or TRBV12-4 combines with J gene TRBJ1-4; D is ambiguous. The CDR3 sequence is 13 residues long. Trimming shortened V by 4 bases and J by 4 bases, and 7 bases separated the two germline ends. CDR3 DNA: TGTGCCAGCAGTTCGGGGATTAATGAAAAACTGTTTTTT. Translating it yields CASSSGINEKLFF.

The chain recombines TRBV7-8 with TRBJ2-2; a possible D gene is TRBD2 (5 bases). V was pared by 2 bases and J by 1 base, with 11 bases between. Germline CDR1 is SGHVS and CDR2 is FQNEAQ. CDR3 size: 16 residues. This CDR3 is CASSLYEGKNTGELFF. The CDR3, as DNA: TGTGCCAGCAGCTTATATGAGGGAAAGAACACCGGGGAGCTGTTTTTT.